This entry is about one TCR beta chain. The V gene lost 3 bases and the J gene lost 3 bases, with 11 bases spanning the gap. The length of the CDR3 is 14 residues. CDR1 is MNHNS, CDR2 SASEGT, per germline. The data originate from a study of T cells in Graves' hyperthyroidism and ophthalmopathy. The hyperthyroidism patients had all been newly diagnosed, and their disease duration was under 2 months. Their ages ranged from 18 to 65 years. TCR beta CDR3 region amplification was performed from RNA transcripts. During a first-round RT-PCR of the TCR CDR3, the HTBI primer set was used. TCRdb re-called the multiplex PCR reads through MiXCR, storing one row per CDR3 protein. The sample records 190,000 or so distinct CDR3 sequences, around 20% being singletons.

Sequenced sample: blood. The chain uses TRBV6-1 and TRBJ1-2, with D perhaps TRBD1 (5 bases). The source is a man in his forties or fifties with Graves' hyperthyroidism. The CDR3 DNA follows: TGTGCCAGCAGTGAGGGCAGGGACTACTATGGCTACACCTTC. The encoded protein is CASSEGRDYYGYTF.